Here is one TCR beta chain with its context. The antigen it recognizes is unknown. No per-base quality is available; no much larger clone lies one base away. This sample was included in a study of identical twins listed by TCRdb under 2016. About the full investigation: The study deep-sequenced TCR alpha and beta repertoires from monozygotic twins, unrelated adults of various ages and cord blood to test whether fetal clonotypes persist. Replicate twin experiments were performed at different times using different library preparation protocols to rule out contamination.

All donors were healthy Caucasians. The twin cohort comprised three pairs of female monozygotic twins, all aged about 18 to 30 years. Positive isolation kits from Invitrogen were used to isolate CD4+ and CD8+ T cell populations. Study-wide findings and limitations: Recombination models systematically underestimated out-of-frame TCR alpha sharing in monozygotic twins but agreed with sharing between unrelated individuals. Abundant cord blood beta clonotypes had fewer insertions, young adult naive repertoires showed a similar but weaker trend, and memory repertoires showed no such trend. Out-of-frame TCR alpha sequences shared between twins showed an excess of low generation-probability sequences compared with coincidental sharing between unrelated individuals. Excess twin sharing in beta out-of-frame sequences was weaker because fewer shared sequences lowered the signal-to-noise ratio. Because the same donors could not be followed over many years, conclusions were based on cross-sectional statistical analysis. Zero-insertion analyses could be partly confounded by invariant T cells such as MAIT and iNKT, although diverse VJ usage argued against such confounding for most clonotypes.

Taken from cysteine to phenylalanine, the CDR3 has 13 residues. The read is trimmed to its CDR3 DNA, 39 bases read in frame from base 1. CDR1 and CDR2, looked up from the germline V gene, are SGHTA and FQGTGA. Trimming costs V 1 base and J 5 bases, and their ends lie 8 bases apart. Library prep was done by 5' RACE. Sequencing instrument: Illumina HiSeq 2000. Template switching introduced a universal primer binding site; the final cDNA contained a unique molecular identifier, enabling accurate counting of TCR cDNA molecules. Specific primers in the conserved constant-segment region were used to synthesize first-strand cDNA for TCR alpha and beta chains. To control for contamination, every cDNA library carried two barcodes: a SMART-Mk sample barcode plus Illumina barcodes. Two successive PCR steps introduced TruSeq adapter sequences along with Illumina sample barcodes. TCR alpha and beta cDNA libraries were sequenced on the Illumina HiSeq platform with custom primers. Under the source paper's analysis protocol: Raw reads were processed with MiGEC to extract unique molecular identifiers, and MiXCR was used to determine CDR3 positions. For each individual, recombination models were inferred using an EM algorithm with the repgenHMM and IGoR tools. Shared clonotypes were analyzed with the tcR package in R, and sharing was normalized by the product of cloneset sizes. To study raw recombination free of thymic and clonal selection effects, out-of-frame nonproductive sequences were analyzed. The public sequencing data were trimmed at Q25 with fastp and processed into clonotypes with MiXCR by TCRdb, which kept only in-frame beta chains. Every CDR3 protein is listed once, alongside the most common genes and DNA of its rows. TCRdb's processing, not the authors', yielded these V and J calls. In all, the sample holds around 530,000 distinct CDR3 sequences, and about 15% of those were seen once. Jointly, the top ten make up roughly 0.46% of the sample.

These data were also reused for a study on yellow fever vaccine responses in identical twins. As described in the second report: The authors reported that the T cell response to vaccination in identical twins appeared partly convergent and partly personalized. The study precisely tracked vaccine-responding T cell clones in identical twins.

The rearranged segments are TRBV7-3 and TRBJ2-5, with the D gene call left open. Sequencing was performed on CD4+ T cells sorted from blood. This sequence originates from a woman between 18 and 29 years old in good health. The bases are TGTGCCAGCAGCTTAATGGGGTTTGAGACCCAGTACTTC. Protein translation: CASSLMGFETQYF.